The T cell receptor (beta chain) under discussion was sequenced for a study of blood T cells in healthy people across ages. The study's findings and limits: TCR beta diversity correlated strongly with naive T cell percentage. Among long-lived donors, naive CD4+ cells were more numerous and diversity higher than in aged donors.

Next came a second PCR, run for about 6 to 12 cycles, which used a sample-barcoded 5' primer along with a J-beta primer mix. A tag from a template-switch adaptor with 12 random nucleotides marked each cDNA molecule. TCRdb itself ran the 5' RACE reads through MiXCR, one entry per CDR3 protein. Here the sample spans 1.6 million or so distinct CDR3 sequences, 34% being singletons. Looked up from germline, CDR1 is SQVTM and CDR2 is ANQGSEA. Deletions cut 3 bases from V and 4 bases from J, with 13 bases between. The CDR3 length is 13 residues. Peripheral blood samples of 9.5 to 10 milliliters were drawn from each donor. In this sample, this clonotype turned up many times. Antigen: not known.

The V gene is TRBV29-1, the J gene TRBJ2-7, with D tentatively TRBD2 (5 bases). The sample comprised blood. The receptor was isolated from a woman in her twenties or thirties in good health. In DNA, the CDR3 is TGCAGCGTTGATTACGGTTCGGGATACGAGCAGTACTTC. Encoded protein: CSVDYGSGYEQYF.